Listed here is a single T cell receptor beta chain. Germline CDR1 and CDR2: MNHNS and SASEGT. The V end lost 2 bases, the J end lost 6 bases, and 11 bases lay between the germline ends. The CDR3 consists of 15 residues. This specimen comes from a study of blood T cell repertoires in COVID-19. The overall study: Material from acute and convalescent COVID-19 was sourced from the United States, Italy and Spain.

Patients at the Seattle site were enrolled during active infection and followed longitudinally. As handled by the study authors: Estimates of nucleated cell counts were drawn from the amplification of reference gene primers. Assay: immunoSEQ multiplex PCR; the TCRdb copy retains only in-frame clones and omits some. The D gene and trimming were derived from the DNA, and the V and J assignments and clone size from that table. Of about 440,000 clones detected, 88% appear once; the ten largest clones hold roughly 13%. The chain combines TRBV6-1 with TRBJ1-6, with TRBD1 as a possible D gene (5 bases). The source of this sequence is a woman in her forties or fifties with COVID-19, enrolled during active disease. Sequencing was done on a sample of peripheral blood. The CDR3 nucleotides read TGTGCCAGCAGTGAAAGAAGCGGGGGTAATTCACCCCTCCACTTT. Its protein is CASSERSGGNSPLHF.